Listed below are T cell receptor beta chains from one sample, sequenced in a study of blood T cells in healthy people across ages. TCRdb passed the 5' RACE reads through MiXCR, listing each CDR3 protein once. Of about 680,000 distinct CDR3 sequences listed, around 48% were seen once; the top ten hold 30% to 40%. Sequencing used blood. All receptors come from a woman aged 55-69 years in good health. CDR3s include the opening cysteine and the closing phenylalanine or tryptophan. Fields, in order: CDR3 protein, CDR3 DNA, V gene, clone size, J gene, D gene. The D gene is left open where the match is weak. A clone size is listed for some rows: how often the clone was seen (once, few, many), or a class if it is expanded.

CAARGSSSYNEQFF | TGTGCCGCCAGAGGGTCGAGCTCCTACAATGAGCAGTTCTTC | TRBV6-1 | few | TRBJ2-1 | .
CASRTIDNSPLHF | TGTGCCAGCAGGACCATAGATAATTCACCCCTCCACTTT | TRBV6-1 | . | TRBJ1-6 | .
CASSPTGQSYGYTF | TGTGCCAGCTCACCAACGGGACAGAGCTATGGCTACACCTTC | TRBV18 | . | TRBJ1-2 | TRBD1
CASRLSQSGNSYEQYF | TGTGCCAGCAGACTTAGCCAAAGCGGGAATAGTTACGAGCAGTACTTC | TRBV5-5 | few | TRBJ2-7 | TRBD2
CASSLARAAGEQYF | TGTGCCAGCAGCTTAGCGCGGGCCGCTGGGGAGCAGTACTTC | TRBV7-8 | . | TRBJ2-4 | .
CSARPPRGQETQYF | TGCAGTGCTAGACCCCCGAGAGGGCAAGAGACCCAGTACTTC | TRBV20-1 | few | TRBJ2-5 | .
CSARQYNEQFF | TGCAGTGCTAGACAGTACAATGAGCAGTTCTTC | TRBV20-1 | . | TRBJ2-1 | .
CASSRPSGFRTGELFF | TGTGCCAGCAGCCGACCCTCAGGGTTTCGCACCGGGGAGCTGTTTTTT | TRBV7-9 | few | TRBJ2-2 | .
CSVEGTSGSTDTQYF | TGCAGCGTTGAGGGGACTAGCGGGAGTACAGATACGCAGTATTTT | TRBV29-1 | many | TRBJ2-3 | TRBD2
CAISATMLAGSYNEQFF | TGTGCCATCAGTGCCACAATGCTAGCGGGGTCCTACAATGAGCAGTTCTTC | TRBV10-3 | . | TRBJ2-1 | TRBD2
CASSPPKLAGGSYEQYF | TGTGCCAGCTCACCACCGAAGCTAGCGGGAGGTTCGTACGAGCAGTACTTC | TRBV18 | . | TRBJ2-7 | TRBD2
CASSLAASSSYNEQYF | TGCGCCAGCAGCTTGGCCGCTAGCAGCTCTTACAATGAGCAGTACTTC | TRBV5-1 | . | TRBJ2-7 | .
CASSPPGLERNYGYTF | TGTGCCAGCTCACCACCCGGGTTGGAAAGGAACTATGGCTACACCTTC | TRBV18 | . | TRBJ1-2 | .
CSAGRTGGSYEQYF | TGCAGTGCTGGACGGACAGGTGGTTCCTACGAGCAGTACTTC | TRBV20-1 | many | TRBJ2-7 | TRBD1
CASTRQIQETQYF | TGTGCCAGCACCCGACAGATCCAAGAGACCCAGTACTTC | TRBV12-3/TRBV12-4 | few | TRBJ2-5 | .
CSARDSGRQNIQYF | TGCAGTGCCAGGGACTCCGGCCGTCAAAACATTCAGTACTTC | TRBV20-1 | . | TRBJ2-4 | .
CASSLVGGKNTEAFF | TGTGCCAGCAGCTTAGTGGGCGGAAAGAACACTGAAGCTTTCTTT | TRBV7-2 | few | TRBJ1-1 | .
CASSLRFRDFTDTQYF | TGTGCCAGCAGCTTAAGGTTCCGGGACTTCACAGATACGCAGTATTTT | TRBV7-2 | . | TRBJ2-3 | .